The sample holds many counts of the clone carrying this T cell receptor beta chain. Its specificity is not known. TCRdb recomputed calls from the 5' RACE reads with MiXCR, one row per CDR3 protein. The sample shows some 47,000 distinct CDR3 sequences, around 6% of them seen only once. This sample was included in a study of neurological immune-mediated disorders. Whole-study results and caveats: Levels of TCR clonal expansion peaked in HTLV-1-associated myelopathy and reached their lowest in multiple sclerosis, under those of healthy controls.

Per germline, CDR1 SGHDT and CDR2 YYEEEE. The CDR3 covers 14 residues. Trimming stripped 1 base from V and 2 bases from J, with 8 bases between. Sequencing was carried out using CD4+ T cells from blood. The genes are TRBV5-6 and TRBJ2-3; D uncertain. The source of this sequence is a woman between 40 and 55 years old in good health. CDR3 nucleotides: TGTGCCAGCAGCTTGTACGGAACCACAGATACGCAGTATTTT. Its protein product is CASSLYGTTDTQYF. Full variable domain (remainder filled in from reference TRBV5-6 and TRBJ2-3): DAGVTQSPTHLIKTRGQQVTLRCSPKSGHDTVSWYQQALGQGPQFIFQYYEEEERQRGNFPDRFSGHQFPNYSSELNVNALLLGDSALYLCASSLYGTTDTQYFGPGTRLTVL.